This T cell receptor beta chain is drawn from a study of OX40 agonist ivuxolimab in advanced cancers. The CDR3 spans 15 residues. V gave up 6 bases and J gave up 6 bases; unmatched junction bases: 12. The germline gives CDR1 MNHNY, CDR2 SVGAGI (reference sequence). Here immunoSEQ multiplex PCR was the method, and the copy in TCRdb shows in-frame clones only, minus some. This table holds some 95,000 clones, 92% found once. The chain has TRBV6-6 and TRBJ1-2, with TRBD1 identical over 8 bases. Here the sequenced sample was CD4+ or CD8+ T cells sorted from blood, taken in a trial of the OX40 agonist ivuxolimab. The sequence was collected from an adult with an advanced solid tumor such as melanoma, head and neck, liver or kidney cancer. DNA for the CDR3: TGTGCCAGCAGCTCCGACAGGGGTACGAGCCATGGCTACACCTTC. This translates into CASSSDRGTSHGYTF.